This T cell receptor (beta chain) originates from a study of T cell changes during pregnancy in multiple sclerosis. Germline CDR1 is MNHNY and CDR2 is SVGAGI (reference sequence). This CDR3 comprises 12 residues. With 5 bases removed from V and 8 bases from J, the gap between germline ends came to 12 bases. TCRdb keeps only in-frame clones here, not all; method: immunoSEQ multiplex PCR. This table has about 69,000 clones, just over 90% appearing once. The TCR originated in a female donor with multiple sclerosis, enrolled in a pregnancy study. The chain is built from TRBV6-6 and TRBJ1-1, with D uncertain. This material consisted of peripheral blood, taken in the third trimester of pregnancy. The CDR3 here is CASSLADGEAFF. The CDR3 DNA is TGTGCCAGCAGTCTAGCGGACGGGGAAGCTTTCTTT.